This passage covers 10 T cell receptor beta chains from one sample sequenced in a study of blood T cell repertoires in COVID-19. Data came from immunoSEQ multiplex PCR; TCRdb stores just in-frame clones and leaves some out. In the table there are about 180,000 clones, roughly 85% of which are singletons. Sample: peripheral blood. All receptors come from a man between 60 and 75 years old with acute or convalescent COVID-19.

The rearrangement joins TRBV5-1 to TRBJ2-1; tentative D call: TRBD1 (5 bases). CDR1 is SGHRS and CDR2 is YFSETQ in the germline V gene. Trimming took off 4 bases at V and 0 bases at J, with 14 bases between the two ends. This CDR3 is built from 16 residues. Written as DNA, the CDR3 is TGCGCCAGCAGCCTAGACAGTCCAAGCTCCTACAATGAGCAGTTCTTC. Its translation: CASSLDSPSSYNEQFF.

The chain links TRBV27 to TRBJ2-7; 7 bases line up with TRBD2. The CDR3 spans 16 residues. Germline lookup yields CDR1 MNHEY and CDR2 SMNVEV (reference sequence). V shed 5 bases and J 0 bases; nucleotides not matched to a gene: 10. The CDR3 spells CASSPFKGGGSYEQYF. DNA of the CDR3: TGTGCCAGCAGTCCCTTTAAGGGCGGGGGCTCCTACGAGCAGTACTTC.

The chain combines TRBV5-1 with TRBJ2-3, with 9 bases fitting TRBD1. CDR1 and CDR2 (germline): SGHRS, YFSETQ. CDR3 size: 15 residues. The ends lost 5 bases at V and 1 base at J; junction bases unmatched: 5. The CDR3 is CASRATGGGTDTQYF. Here the CDR3 DNA reads TGCGCCAGCAGGGCGACAGGGGGTGGCACAGATACGCAGTATTTT.

This chain joins TRBV7-9 and TRBJ2-3; D might be TRBD2 (7 bases). This CDR3 spans 14 amino acids. Germline assignment: CDR1 SEHNR and CDR2 FQNEAQ (reference sequence). Trimming pared 0 bases from V and 5 bases from J, leaving 9 bases between. As DNA, the CDR3 is TGTGCCAGCAGCTTAGCGGGAGGGGGAGATACGCAGTATTTT. It encodes CASSLAGGGDTQYF.

The chain combines TRBV19 with TRBJ2-2; 14 nucleotides align to TRBD2. In germline, CDR1 is LNHDA, CDR2 SQIVND (reference sequence). The CDR3 runs to 18 residues. Germline trimming cut 6 bases from V and 7 bases from J; bases unmatched to any gene: 13. The CDR3 region has the DNA TGTGCCAGTAGCCTTGGCGCCCGACTAGCGGGAGGGGGCGGGGAGCTGTTTTTT. Translating it yields CASSLGARLAGGGGELFF. Complete variable domain (other parts from reference TRBV19 and TRBJ2-2): DGGITQSPKYLFRKEGQNVTLSCEQNLNHDAMYWYRQDPGQGLRLIYYSQIVNDFQKGDIAEGYSVSREKKESFPLTVTSAQKNPTAFYLCASSLGARLAGGGGELFFGEGSRLTVL.

J is TRBJ1-4 and V is TRBV3-1 (or the pseudogene TRBV3-2), with 11 bases matching TRBD1. The CDR3 spans 14 residues. Germline CDR1 is LGHDT and CDR2 is YNNKEL (reference sequence). With V trimmed by 6 bases and J by 8 bases, 5 bases remained unmatched. CDR3 coding DNA: TGTGCCAGCAGAGGACAGGGGGCTGGAGAAAAACTGTTTTTT. It encodes CASRGQGAGEKLFF.

The gene calls are TRBV28 and TRBJ1-2; no clear D gene. Trimming stripped 6 bases from V and 4 bases from J, with 9 bases between. Germline V lookup: CDR1 MDHEN, CDR2 SYDVKM. This CDR3 region has 12 residues. This CDR3 reads CASSRGFYGYTF. Written as DNA, the CDR3 is TGTGCCAGCAGCCGCGGATTCTATGGCTACACCTTC.

The V gene is TRBV5-1, the J gene TRBJ2-3, with 12 nucleotides matching TRBD2. The CDR3 is made up of 17 amino acids. The V gene's germline CDR1 is SGHRS and CDR2 YFSETQ. The V gene end was trimmed by 4 bases and the J gene end by 2 bases; junction bases not matched to a gene: 8. CDR3 region: CASSEGTSGRSTDTQYF. The CDR3 coding sequence is TGCGCCAGCAGCGAAGGTACTAGCGGGAGGTCCACAGATACGCAGTATTTT.

The V and J genes are TRBV7-3 and TRBJ2-2; D perhaps matches TRBD2 (5 bases). The length of the CDR3 is 16 residues. Trimming stripped 5 bases from V and 0 bases from J, with 13 bases between. Germline CDR1 SGHTA, CDR2 FQGTGA. The chain's CDR3 is CASSRTAGTNTGELFF. In DNA, the CDR3 is TGTGCCAGCAGCCGTACGGCGGGTACGAACACCGGGGAGCTGTTTTTT.

This chain joins TRBV9 and TRBJ2-1; the D gene is possibly TRBD2 (5 bases). V lost 3 bases and J 3 bases, leaving 13 bases between the germline ends. Germline V lookup: CDR1 SGDLS, CDR2 YYNGEE. The CDR3 length is 15 residues. The CDR3 reads CASSAQRLHYNEQFF. The CDR3 bases are TGTGCCAGCAGCGCCCAACGACTACACTACAATGAGCAGTTCTTC.